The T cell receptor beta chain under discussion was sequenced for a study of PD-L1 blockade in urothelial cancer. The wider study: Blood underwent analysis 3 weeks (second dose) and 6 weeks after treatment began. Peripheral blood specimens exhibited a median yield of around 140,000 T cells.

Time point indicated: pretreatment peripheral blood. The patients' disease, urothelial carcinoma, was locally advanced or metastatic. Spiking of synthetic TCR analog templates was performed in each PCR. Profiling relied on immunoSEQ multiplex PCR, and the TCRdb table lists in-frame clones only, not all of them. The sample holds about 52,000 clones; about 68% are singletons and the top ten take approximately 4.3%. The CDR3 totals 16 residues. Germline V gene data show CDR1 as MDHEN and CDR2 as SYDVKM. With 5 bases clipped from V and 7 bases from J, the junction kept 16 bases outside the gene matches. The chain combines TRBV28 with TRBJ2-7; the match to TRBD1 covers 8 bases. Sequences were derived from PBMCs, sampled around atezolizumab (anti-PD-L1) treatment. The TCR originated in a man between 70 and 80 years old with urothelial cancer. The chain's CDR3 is CASSVGGSGGLREQYF. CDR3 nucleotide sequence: TGTGCCAGCAGTGTCGGTGGCTCAGGGGGCCTTAGGGAGCAGTACTTC.